Shown below are 20 T cell receptor beta chains from a single sample sequenced in a study of T cell repertoires in cytomegalovirus infection. TCRdb used MiXCR to reprocess the reads, holding one entry per CDR3 protein. This sample has over 100,000 distinct CDR3 sequences, with over 9.5% found just once. No antigen has been assigned to these receptors. Specimen: PBMCs, sequenced either directly or after in vitro stimulation (not recorded which). The receptors were gathered from a human donor in good health (CMV status not recorded). Some clones in this sample may be carry-over from other donors' samples.

The chain couples TRBV12-3 or TRBV12-4 to TRBJ1-1; the match to TRBD1 covers 8 bases. V lost 6 bases to trimming and J lost 11 bases; unmatched junction nucleotides: 8. The CDR3 extends over 12 amino acids. The CDR3 here is CASRDGQGRAFF. The CDR3 coding sequence is TGTGCCAGCAGGGACGGACAGGGCAGGGCTTTCTTT.

This clonotype was counted a few times. The chain is built from TRBV18 and TRBJ2-7, with D tentatively TRBD1 (5 bases). Trimming pared 4 bases from V and 3 bases from J, leaving 13 bases between. This CDR3 contains 14 residues. The V gene's germline CDR1 is KGHSH and CDR2 LQKENI. CDR3 coding DNA: TGTGCCAGCTCACTACAGGAAGGGGACTACGAGCAGTACGTC. Protein sequence: CASSLQEGDYEQYV.

The table lists this clonotype with many counts. J is TRBJ1-5 and V is TRBV19, with TRBD1 matching 8 bases. Germline-derived CDR1 and CDR2 are LNHDA and SQIVND (reference sequence). V was pared by 6 bases and J by 0 bases, with 10 bases of the junction left unmatched. CDR3 length equals 17 residues. The CDR3 sequence: CASRIQGELYSNQPQHF. The CDR3, as DNA: TGTGCCAGTAGGATACAGGGGGAACTGTATAGCAATCAGCCCCAGCATTTT.

The CDR3 reads CASSSPGLGVDNEQFF. CDR3 coding DNA: TGTGCCAGCAGCTCGCCGGGACTAGGGGTCGACAATGAGCAGTTCTTC. The chain joins TRBV5-6 to TRBJ2-1; TRBD2 aligns across 8 bases. The CDR3 loop spans 16 amino acids. CDR1 SGHDT and CDR2 YYEEEE come from the germline V gene. V lost 3 bases and J lost 5; bases outside the gene matches: 10. Together with reference TRBV5-6 and TRBJ2-1, the CDR3 gives the full variable domain: DAGVTQSPTHLIKTRGQQVTLRCSPKSGHDTVSWYQQALGQGPQFIFQYYEEEERQRGNFPDRFSGHQFPNYSSELNVNALLLGDSALYLCASSSPGLGVDNEQFFGPGTRLTVL.

This clonotype was recorded at least ten times. In DNA form, the CDR3 reads TGTGCCAGCAGGGTTAGTCGGGGGGACTCTGGAAACACCATATATTTT. This encodes CASRVSRGDSGNTIYF. V gene TRBV28 combines with J gene TRBJ1-3; TRBD1 is a possible D gene (5 bases). The CDR3 has 16 amino acids. Trimming left V 6 bases short and J 0 bases short, with 15 bases between. Germline V CDR1 and CDR2: MDHEN, SYDVKM.

The chain employs TRBV12-3 or TRBV12-4 and TRBJ2-1, with D perhaps matching TRBD2 (5 bases). This CDR3 is 12 amino acids long. Trimming pared 4 bases from V and 9 bases from J, leaving 10 bases between. CDR3 region: CASSYMEVEQFF. For the CDR3, the DNA is TGTGCCAGCAGTTACATGGAGGTTGAGCAGTTCTTC.

This clonotype occurred a few times. V and J are TRBV4-1 and TRBJ1-4, with 9 bases fitting TRBD1. V was pared by 3 bases and J by 8 bases, with 7 bases of the junction left unmatched. This CDR3 spans 15 amino acids. CDR1 is MGHRA and CDR2 is YSYEKL in the germline V gene. CDR3 sequence (DNA): TGCGCCAGCAGCCAGGACAGGGGATTGTTAGAAAAACTGTTTTTT. This gives the protein CASSQDRGLLEKLFF.

This clonotype was seen more than once but under ten times. One end of the junction does not line up with germline, which may come from a read error. The chain joins TRBV12-3 or TRBV12-4 to TRBJ1-1; D is ambiguous. This CDR3 is built from 11 residues. The CDR3 sequence: CASSFPSMTTF. In DNA, the CDR3 is TGTGCCAGCAGTTTCCCCTCCATGACAACGTTT.

This clonotype was recorded many times. The chain links TRBV5-8 to TRBJ1-2; D gene uncertain. Trimming shortened V by 5 bases and J by 3 bases, and 14 bases separated the two germline ends. CDR1 SGHTS and CDR2 YDEGEE come from the germline V gene. There are 14 residues in the CDR3. The CDR3 region has the DNA TGTGCCAGCAGAGTCCGATTCATCGACTATGGCTACACCTTC. It is translated as CASRVRFIDYGYTF.

This clonotype was seen more than once but under ten times. The J gene is TRBJ2-7, the V gene TRBV5-6; 12 bases line up with TRBD2. The V gene end was trimmed by 4 bases and the J gene end by 1 base; junction bases not matched to a gene: 0. CDR1 is SGHDT and CDR2 is YYEEEE in the germline V gene. This CDR3 comprises 14 residues. The CDR3 sequence is CASSGLAGSYEQYV. CDR3 DNA sequence: TGTGCCAGCAGCGGACTAGCGGGGTCCTACGAGCAGTACGTC.

Relative to its sample, this clonotype is medium-sized. V and J are TRBV7-2 and TRBJ1-6, with D uncertain. Germline CDR1 reads SGHTA; CDR2 reads FQGNSA. V lost 4 bases to trimming and J lost 5 bases, with 9 bases between them. The CDR3 has 14 amino acids. The CDR3 nucleotides are TGTGCCAGCAGCTCGGGTTCTAATAATTCACCCCTCCACTTT. It translates to CASSSGSNNSPLHF.

This clonotype has only a few counts. The J gene is TRBJ2-1, the V gene TRBV24-1; perhaps TRBD1 as D (5 bases). Germline V gives CDR1 KGHDR, CDR2 SFDVKD. Between the trimmed V and J ends, which lost 9 bases and 6 bases, there was a span of 8 bases. CDR3 length: 11 residues. The chain's CDR3 is CATQGGNEQFF. As DNA, the CDR3 is TGTGCCACCCAGGGCGGCAATGAGCAGTTCTTC.

The gene calls are TRBV6-1 and TRBJ2-3; 12 bases line up with TRBD2. V gave up 6 bases and J gave up 5 bases; unmatched junction bases: 6. The germline V gene encodes CDR1 MNHNS and CDR2 SASEGT. The CDR3 sequence is 15 residues long. CDR3 nucleotide sequence: TGTGCCAGCAGACCGACTAGCGGGGGACGAGATACGCAGTATTTT. This encodes CASRPTSGGRDTQYF.

This clonotype was picked up a small number of times. The junction departs from germline at one end; a sequencing error may be responsible. The rearrangement joins TRBV19 to TRBJ2-5; D is possibly TRBD1 or TRBD2 (5 bases each). The CDR3 consists of 13 residues. CDR1 and CDR2 (germline): LNHDA, SQIVND (reference sequence). This CDR3 is CASSWGSPGPATF. DNA for the CDR3: TGTGCCAGTAGTTGGGGCTCACCGGGACCCGCGACCTTC.

This chain links TRBV4-2 with TRBJ1-4; possibly TRBD1 for D (5 bases). V lost 0 bases and J lost 5, with 13 bases in between. The germline CDR1 and CDR2 sequences are LGHNA and YNFKEQ. The length of the CDR3 is 16 residues. CDR3 DNA: TGTGCCAGCAGCCAAGAGGAGGGGCGAAGGAATGAAAAACTGTTTTTT. It encodes CASSQEEGRRNEKLFF.

The chain joins TRBV12-5 to TRBJ1-5; D unresolved. The CDR3 covers 13 residues. The germline CDR1 and CDR2 sequences are LGHNT and FRNRAP. The germline V and J ends were trimmed by 7 bases and 1 base, with 8 bases remaining between them. DNA of the CDR3: TGTGCTAGTGCCGACCCCAGCAATCAGCCCCAGCATTTT. This codes for CASADPSNQPQHF.

This clonotype was counted ten times or more. This chain uses TRBV5-5 with TRBJ2-2, with D possibly being TRBD2 (6 bases). With 5 bases removed from V and 0 bases from J, the gap between germline ends came to 26 bases. Germline-derived CDR1 and CDR2 are SGHKS and YYEKEE (reference sequence). The length of the CDR3 is 20 residues. Here the CDR3 DNA reads TGTGCCAGCAGTAAGAAGTGGACTACAGGAATGTTAGCGAACACCGGGGAGCTGTTTTTT. Residues: CASSKKWTTGMLANTGELFF.

This clonotype was observed at least ten times. V gene TRBV7-3 combines with J gene TRBJ2-3, with 12 bases fitting TRBD2. V shed 3 bases and J 6 bases; nucleotides not matched to a gene: 4. The length of the CDR3 is 15 residues. Germline CDR1 and CDR2: SGHTA and FQGTGA. The CDR3, as DNA: TGTGCCAGCAGCTTCGGGACTAGCGGGTTGGATACGCAGTATTTT. It encodes CASSFGTSGLDTQYF.

The J gene is TRBJ1-6, the V gene TRBV28, with D possibly TRBD1 on 5 matching bases. The CDR3 contains 16 residues. Germline lookup yields CDR1 MDHEN and CDR2 SYDVKM. The V end was cut by 4 bases, the J end by 7 bases, with 17 bases between. CDR3 region: CASSWWVGDGNSPLHF. CDR3 DNA: TGTGCCAGCAGTTGGTGGGTGGGGGACGGCAATTCACCCCTCCACTTT.

This clonotype was detected only a few times. Here the CDR3 reads CASRQGAQSNQPQHF. The CDR3 nucleotides are TGTGCCAGCAGGCAGGGGGCACAGAGCAATCAGCCCCAGCATTTT. V usage is TRBV12-3 or TRBV12-4 and J usage is TRBJ1-5, with TRBD1 matching over 8 bases. The CDR3 is 15 residues long. V shed 6 bases and J 1 base; nucleotides not matched to a gene: 5.